This entry describes one T cell receptor (beta chain). Its antigen is not identified. The source of the sample is a study of cytomegalovirus exposure and HLA in healthy donors. Study information: Earlier results showed 90 million to 120 million unique TCR beta sequences derived from approximately 180 million T cells.

A multiplex PCR was run with 60 Vbeta primers and 13 Jbeta primers. Repertoires were generated with immunoSEQ multiplex PCR, while TCRdb's copy carries only in-frame clones and drops some. The table lists about 96,000 clones, about four fifths of them singletons. The CDR3 runs 14 residues. V gave up 4 bases and J gave up 1 base, with 10 bases separating them. In germline, CDR1 is SGHAT, CDR2 FQNNGV. Points from the study as a whole: HLA alleles showed associations with fewer than 20,000 TCR beta sequences in a later analysis, at a 0.05 false discovery rate.

This TCR was recovered from a woman aged 70-85 years in good health and CMV-seropositive. Sequencing was performed on PBMCs. The chain combines TRBV11-2 with TRBJ2-5; D is perhaps TRBD1 (6 bases). CDR3 residues: CASSSGQFQETQYF. As DNA, the CDR3 is TGTGCCAGCAGCTCCGGACAGTTCCAAGAGACCCAGTACTTC.